These T cell receptor beta chains were read from a single sample in a study of blood T cell repertoires in COVID-19. Sequencing used immunoSEQ multiplex PCR; TCRdb keeps in-frame clones, though not all of them. The sample lists tens of thousands of clones; 85% to 90% were seen once. The sequenced material came from peripheral blood. Receptors originate from a human donor in a cohort sampled during active COVID-19. The CDR3 runs from the conserved cysteine through the conserved F or W. D genes are given only for firm matches. Size tells how often a clone was seen (once, few, many) or the class of an expanded clone, and some rows leave it out.

D gene	V gene	clone size	J gene	CDR3 DNA	CDR3 protein
NA	TRBV5-6	few	TRBJ2-2	TGTGCCAGCAGCTTGTTATCTCGGGAGCTGTTTTTT	CASSLLSRELFF
TRBD1	TRBV28	NA	TRBJ1-4	TGTGCCAGCAGCCAGGGGGACAGGGAACTGTTTTTT	CASSQGDRELFF
TRBD2	TRBV29-1	once	TRBJ2-7	TGCAGCGTTGGGGGGGCGAATAGCGGGGTTAGCTCCTACGAGCAGTACTTC	CSVGGANSGVSSYEQYF
TRBD2	TRBV5-1	NA	TRBJ2-7	TGCGCCAGCAGCCCCGAGGGAGGGGTCTACTACGAGCAGTACTTC	CASSPEGGVYYEQYF
TRBD1	TRBV2	NA	TRBJ1-2	TGTGCCAGCAGTGAAGGCCAGGGGGACTCCTATGGCTACACCTTC	CASSEGQGDSYGYTF
NA	TRBV6-5	NA	TRBJ2-5	TGTGCCAGCAGTTACTCAGCTAGCGCCCAAGAGACCCAGTACTTC	CASSYSASAQETQYF
NA	TRBV5-6	once	TRBJ2-3	TGTGCCAGCAGCTTGGACACTTCATTAGCAGGCACAGATACGCAGTATTTT	CASSLDTSLAGTDTQYF
TRBD1	TRBV6-5	NA	TRBJ1-2	TGTGCCAGCAGGGGTGCGACAGGGAAAGTCAGAGGCTACACCTTC	CASRGATGKVRGYTF
TRBD1	TRBV4-3	once	TRBJ1-3	TGCGCCAGCAGCCAAGATTGGCTGGACAGGGACACTGGAAACACCATATATTTT	CASSQDWLDRDTGNTIYF
NA	TRBV30	NA	TRBJ1-1	TGTGCCTGGAACAGGGTTGGCACTGAAGCTTTCTTT	CAWNRVGTEAFF
NA	TRBV6-5	NA	TRBJ1-1	TGTGCCAGCAGTTACCAGGGGAACACTGAAGCTTTCTTT	CASSYQGNTEAFF
NA	TRBV4-1	NA	TRBJ1-5	TGCGCCAGCAGCCTCCGGGAGGGATATCAGCCCCAGCATTTT	CASSLREGYQPQHF